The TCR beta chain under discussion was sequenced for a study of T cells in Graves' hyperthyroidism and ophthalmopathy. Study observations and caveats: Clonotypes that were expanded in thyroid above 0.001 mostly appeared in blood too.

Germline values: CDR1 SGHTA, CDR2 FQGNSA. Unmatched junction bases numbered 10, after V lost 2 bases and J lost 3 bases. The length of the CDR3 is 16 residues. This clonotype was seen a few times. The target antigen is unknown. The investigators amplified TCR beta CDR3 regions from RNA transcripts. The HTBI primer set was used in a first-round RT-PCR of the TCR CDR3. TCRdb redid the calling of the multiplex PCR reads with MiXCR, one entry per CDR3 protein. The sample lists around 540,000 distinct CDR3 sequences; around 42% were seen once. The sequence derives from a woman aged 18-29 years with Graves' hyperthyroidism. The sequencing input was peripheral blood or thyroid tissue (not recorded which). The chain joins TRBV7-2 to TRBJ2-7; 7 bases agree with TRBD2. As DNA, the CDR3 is TGTGCCAGCAGCTTATCGCAGGCTAGCGGAAACTACGAGCAGTACTTC. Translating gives CASSLSQASGNYEQYF.